This T cell receptor (beta chain) came from a study of prognosis after radiotherapy for stage I lung cancer. Overall study context: In total, 10 to 15 men and several women took part as patients, aged 53 to 84 with a median of about 70 years. The tumor diagnosis was squamous cell carcinoma for about 7 patients and adenocarcinoma for roughly 11.

This clonotype has at least ten counts. There are 13 residues in the CDR3. V lost 3 bases and J lost 6, with 11 bases in between. Germline lookup yields CDR1 SGHDN and CDR2 FVKESK. Genomic DNA was subjected to two-round multiplex PCR for amplification of TCR beta CDR3. The first PCR round targeted every TRBV and TRBJ gene with specific primers. TCRdb independently ran MiXCR on the multiplex PCR reads; one entry per CDR3 protein. In the table there are 14,000 or so distinct CDR3 sequences, over 25% of which are singletons. The sequences come from PBMCs, collected before or after stereotactic body radiation therapy (not recorded which). The gene calls are TRBV14 and TRBJ1-2; no definite D call. This sequence originates from a donor at least 50 years old with non-small cell lung cancer. CDR3 DNA: TGTGCCAGCAGCCACAATCTTAGGGATGGCTACACCTTC. This codes for CASSHNLRDGYTF.